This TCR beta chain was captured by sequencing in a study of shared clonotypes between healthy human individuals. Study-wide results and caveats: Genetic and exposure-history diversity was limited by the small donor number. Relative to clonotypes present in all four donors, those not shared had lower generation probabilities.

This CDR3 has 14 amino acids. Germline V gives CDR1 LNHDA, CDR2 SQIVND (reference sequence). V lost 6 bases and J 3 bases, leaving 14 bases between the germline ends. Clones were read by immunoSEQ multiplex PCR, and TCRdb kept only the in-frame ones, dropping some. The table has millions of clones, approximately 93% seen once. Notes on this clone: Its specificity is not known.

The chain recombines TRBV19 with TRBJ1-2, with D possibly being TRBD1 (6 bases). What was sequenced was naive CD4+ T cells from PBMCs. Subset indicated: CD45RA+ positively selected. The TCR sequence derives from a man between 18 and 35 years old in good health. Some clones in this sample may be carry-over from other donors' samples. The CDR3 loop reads CASRNRVSDYGYTF. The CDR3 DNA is TGTGCCAGTAGGAACAGGGTTTCCGACTATGGCTACACCTTC.